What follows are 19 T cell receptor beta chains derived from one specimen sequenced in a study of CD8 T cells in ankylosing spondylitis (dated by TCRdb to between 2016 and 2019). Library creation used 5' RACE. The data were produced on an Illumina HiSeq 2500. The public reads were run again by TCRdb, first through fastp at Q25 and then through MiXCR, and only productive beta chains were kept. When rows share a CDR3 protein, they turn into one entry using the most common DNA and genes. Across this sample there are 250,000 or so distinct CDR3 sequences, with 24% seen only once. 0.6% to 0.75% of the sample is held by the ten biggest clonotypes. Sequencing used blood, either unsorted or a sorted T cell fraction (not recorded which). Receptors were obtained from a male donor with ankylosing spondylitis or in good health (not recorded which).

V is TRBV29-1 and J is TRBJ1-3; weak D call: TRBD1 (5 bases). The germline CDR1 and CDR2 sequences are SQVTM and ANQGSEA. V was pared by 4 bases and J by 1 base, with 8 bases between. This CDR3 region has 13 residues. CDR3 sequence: CSVGGKSGNTIYF. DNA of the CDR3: TGCAGCGTTGGGGGGAAGTCTGGAAACACCATATATTTT.

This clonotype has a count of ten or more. Written as DNA, the CDR3 is TGCAGTGCTAGAGTTCCAGGGGGTGGCAATGAGCAGTTCTTC. Residues: CSARVPGGGNEQFF. The chain has TRBV20-1 and TRBJ2-1; 7 bases are a match to TRBD1. The CDR3 is 14 residues long. Germline lookup yields CDR1 DFQATT and CDR2 SNEGSKA (reference sequence). The trim removed 1 base at V and 6 bases at J, leaving 6 bases unmatched.

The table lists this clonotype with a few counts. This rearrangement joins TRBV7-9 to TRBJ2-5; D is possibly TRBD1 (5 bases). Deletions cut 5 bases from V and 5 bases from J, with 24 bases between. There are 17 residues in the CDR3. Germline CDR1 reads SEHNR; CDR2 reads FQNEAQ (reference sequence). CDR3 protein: CASSHRDRRRSEETQYF. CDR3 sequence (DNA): TGTGCCAGCAGCCATCGAGACAGACGTAGGTCGGAGGAGACCCAGTACTTC.

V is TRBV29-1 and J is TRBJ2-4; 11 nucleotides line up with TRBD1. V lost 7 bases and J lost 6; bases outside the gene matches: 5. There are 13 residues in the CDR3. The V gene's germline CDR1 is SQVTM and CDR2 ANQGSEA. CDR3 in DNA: TGCAGCGGTGGGACAGGGGGACGAAACATTCAGTACTTC. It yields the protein CSGGTGGRNIQYF.

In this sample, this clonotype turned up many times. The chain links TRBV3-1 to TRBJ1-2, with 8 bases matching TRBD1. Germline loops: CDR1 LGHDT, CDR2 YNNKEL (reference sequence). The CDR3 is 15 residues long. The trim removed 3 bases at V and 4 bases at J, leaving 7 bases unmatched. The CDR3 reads CASSHGQGSGYGYTF. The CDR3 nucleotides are TGTGCCAGCAGCCATGGACAGGGTTCGGGCTATGGCTACACCTTC.

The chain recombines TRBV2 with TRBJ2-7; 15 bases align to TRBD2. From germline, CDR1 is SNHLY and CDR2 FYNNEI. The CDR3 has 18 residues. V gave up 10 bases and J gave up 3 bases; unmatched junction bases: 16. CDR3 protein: CAISLRTSGGAGDYEQYF. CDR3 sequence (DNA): TGTGCCATCAGCCTACGGACTAGCGGGGGGGCCGGGGACTACGAGCAGTACTTC.

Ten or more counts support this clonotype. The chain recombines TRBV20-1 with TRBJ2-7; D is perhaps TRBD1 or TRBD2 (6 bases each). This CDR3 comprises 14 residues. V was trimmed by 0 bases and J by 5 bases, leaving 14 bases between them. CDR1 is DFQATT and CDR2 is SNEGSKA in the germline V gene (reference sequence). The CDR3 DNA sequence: TGCAGTGCTAGAGATCGCAGGGGAGGTAACGAGCAGTACTTC. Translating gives CSARDRRGGNEQYF.

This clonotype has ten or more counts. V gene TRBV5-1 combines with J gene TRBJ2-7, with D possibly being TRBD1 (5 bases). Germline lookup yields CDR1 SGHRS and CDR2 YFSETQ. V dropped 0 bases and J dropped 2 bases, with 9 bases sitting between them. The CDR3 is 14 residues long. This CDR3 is CASSLVGRTYEQYF. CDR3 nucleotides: TGCGCCAGCAGCTTGGTGGGGCGGACCTACGAGCAGTACTTC.

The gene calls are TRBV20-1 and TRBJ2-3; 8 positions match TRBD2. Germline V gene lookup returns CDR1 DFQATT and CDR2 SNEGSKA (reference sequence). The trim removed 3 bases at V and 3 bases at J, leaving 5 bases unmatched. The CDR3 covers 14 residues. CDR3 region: CSASFGGVTDTQYF. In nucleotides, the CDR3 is TGCAGTGCTAGTTTCGGGGGGGTGACAGATACGCAGTATTTT.

The DNA for the CDR3 is TGTGCCACCAGCGAGCGTACTGGACTATCAAACTACGAGCAGTACTTC. Its protein product is CATSERTGLSNYEQYF. This chain joins TRBV15 and TRBJ2-7; perhaps TRBD2 as D (6 bases). Trimming shortened V by 5 bases and J by 3 bases, and 20 bases separated the two germline ends. Germline V gene lookup returns CDR1 LNHNV and CDR2 YYDKDF (reference sequence). The CDR3 extends over 16 amino acids.

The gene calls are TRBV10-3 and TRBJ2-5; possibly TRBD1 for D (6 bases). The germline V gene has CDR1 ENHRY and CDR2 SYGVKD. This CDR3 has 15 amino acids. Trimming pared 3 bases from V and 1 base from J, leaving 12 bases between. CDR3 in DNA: TGTGCCATCAGTGACGCGCTCAGGGGCCAAGAGACCCAGTACTTC. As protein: CAISDALRGQETQYF.

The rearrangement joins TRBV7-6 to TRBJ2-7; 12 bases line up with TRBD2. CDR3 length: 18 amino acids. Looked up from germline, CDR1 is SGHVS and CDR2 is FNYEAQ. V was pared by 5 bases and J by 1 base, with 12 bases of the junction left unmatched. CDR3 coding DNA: TGTGCCAGCAGCGGCCGACTAGCGGGGGCCACTACGTCCTACGAGCAGTACTTC. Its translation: CASSGRLAGATTSYEQYF.

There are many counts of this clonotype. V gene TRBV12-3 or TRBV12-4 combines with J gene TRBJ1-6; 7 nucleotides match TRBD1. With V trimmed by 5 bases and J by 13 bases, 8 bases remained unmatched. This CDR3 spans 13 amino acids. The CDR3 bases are TGTGCCAGCAGTCCCCAGGGACAGCCGCCCCTCCACTTT. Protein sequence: CASSPQGQPPLHF.

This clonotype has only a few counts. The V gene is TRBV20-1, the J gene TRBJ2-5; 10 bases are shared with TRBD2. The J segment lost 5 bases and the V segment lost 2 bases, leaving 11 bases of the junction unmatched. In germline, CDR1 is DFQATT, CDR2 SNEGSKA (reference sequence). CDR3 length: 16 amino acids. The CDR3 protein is CSARRTGASGGETQYF. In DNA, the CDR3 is TGCAGTGCTAGAAGGACAGGTGCTAGCGGGGGTGAGACCCAGTACTTC.

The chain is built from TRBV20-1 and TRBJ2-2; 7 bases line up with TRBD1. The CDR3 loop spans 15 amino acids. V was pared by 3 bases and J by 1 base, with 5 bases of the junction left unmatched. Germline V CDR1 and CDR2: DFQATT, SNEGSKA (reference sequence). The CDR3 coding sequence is TGCAGTGCTAGCGTGGGACAGATGAACACCGGGGAGCTGTTTTTT. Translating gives CSASVGQMNTGELFF.

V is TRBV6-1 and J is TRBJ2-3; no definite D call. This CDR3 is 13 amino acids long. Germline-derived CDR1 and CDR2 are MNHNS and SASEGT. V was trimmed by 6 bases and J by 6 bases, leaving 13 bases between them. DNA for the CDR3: TGTGCCAGCAGACGACCCCATTTGGATACGCAGTATTTT. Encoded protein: CASRRPHLDTQYF.

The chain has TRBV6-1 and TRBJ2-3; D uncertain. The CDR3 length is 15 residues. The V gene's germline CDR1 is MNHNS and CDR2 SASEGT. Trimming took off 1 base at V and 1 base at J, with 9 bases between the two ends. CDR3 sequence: CASSEGARGTDTQYF. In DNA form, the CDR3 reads TGTGCCAGCAGTGAAGGGGCGCGTGGCACAGATACGCAGTATTTT.

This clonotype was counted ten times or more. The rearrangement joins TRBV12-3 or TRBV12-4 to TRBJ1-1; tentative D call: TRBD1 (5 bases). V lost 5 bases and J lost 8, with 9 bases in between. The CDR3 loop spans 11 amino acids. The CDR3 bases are TGTGCCAGCAGTGGTTGGACAGAAGCTTTCTTT. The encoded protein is CASSGWTEAFF.

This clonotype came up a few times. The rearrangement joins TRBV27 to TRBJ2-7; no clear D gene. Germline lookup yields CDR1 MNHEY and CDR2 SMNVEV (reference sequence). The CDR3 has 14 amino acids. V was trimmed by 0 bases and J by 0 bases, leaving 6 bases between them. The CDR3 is CASSLSTSSYEQYF. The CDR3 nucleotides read TGTGCCAGCAGTTTATCAACGTCCTCCTACGAGCAGTACTTC.